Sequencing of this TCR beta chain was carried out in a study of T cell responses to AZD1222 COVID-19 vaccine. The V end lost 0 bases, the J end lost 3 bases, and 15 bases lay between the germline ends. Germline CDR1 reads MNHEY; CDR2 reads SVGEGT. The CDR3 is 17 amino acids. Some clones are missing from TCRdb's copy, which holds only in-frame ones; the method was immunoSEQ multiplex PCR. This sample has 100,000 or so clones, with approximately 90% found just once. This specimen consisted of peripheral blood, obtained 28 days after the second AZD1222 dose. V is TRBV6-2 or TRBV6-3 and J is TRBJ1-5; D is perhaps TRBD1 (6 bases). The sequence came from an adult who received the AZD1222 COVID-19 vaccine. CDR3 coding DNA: TGTGCCAGCAGTTACTCCTCATACAGGGTTCCCAATCAGCCCCAGCATTTT. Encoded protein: CASSYSSYRVPNQPQHF.